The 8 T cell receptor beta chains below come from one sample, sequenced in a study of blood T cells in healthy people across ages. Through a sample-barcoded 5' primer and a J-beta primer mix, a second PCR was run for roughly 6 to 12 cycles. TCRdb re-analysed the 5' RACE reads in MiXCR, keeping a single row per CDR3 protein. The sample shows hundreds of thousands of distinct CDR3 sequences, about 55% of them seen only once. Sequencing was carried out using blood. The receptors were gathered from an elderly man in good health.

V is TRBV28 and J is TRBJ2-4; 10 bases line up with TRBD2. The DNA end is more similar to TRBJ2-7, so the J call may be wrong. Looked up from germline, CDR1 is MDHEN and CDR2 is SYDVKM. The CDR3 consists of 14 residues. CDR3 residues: CASKAGGEVYEQYF. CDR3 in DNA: TGTGCCAGCAAAGCGGGAGGGGAAGTCTACGAGCAGTACTTC.

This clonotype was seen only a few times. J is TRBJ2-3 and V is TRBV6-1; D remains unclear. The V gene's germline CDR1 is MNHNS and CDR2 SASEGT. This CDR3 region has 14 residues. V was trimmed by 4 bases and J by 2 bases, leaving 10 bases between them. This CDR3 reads CASSGLALTDTQYF. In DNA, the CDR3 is TGTGCCAGCAGTGGTCTGGCACTCACAGATACGCAGTATTTT.

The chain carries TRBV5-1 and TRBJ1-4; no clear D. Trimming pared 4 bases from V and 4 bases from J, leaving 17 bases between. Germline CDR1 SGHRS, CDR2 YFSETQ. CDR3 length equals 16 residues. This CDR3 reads CASSPGMGVVNEKLFF. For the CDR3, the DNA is TGCGCCAGCAGCCCTGGAATGGGAGTAGTTAATGAAAAACTGTTTTTT.

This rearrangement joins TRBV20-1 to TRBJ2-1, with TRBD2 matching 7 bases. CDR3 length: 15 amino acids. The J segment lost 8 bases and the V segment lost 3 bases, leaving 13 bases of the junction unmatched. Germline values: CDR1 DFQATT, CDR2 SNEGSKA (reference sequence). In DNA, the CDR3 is TGCAGTGCTAGGGCCTGGGAGGGTAGCAGGGATGAGCAGTTCTTC. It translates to CSARAWEGSRDEQFF.

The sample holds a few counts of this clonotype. The CDR3 is CASSEDQSRANVLTF. The CDR3, as DNA: TGTGCCAGCAGTGAAGATCAGAGTAGGGCCAACGTCCTGACTTTC. The chain combines TRBV2 with TRBJ2-6, with unresolved D. There are 15 residues in the CDR3. Trimming took off 1 base at V and 5 bases at J, with 9 bases between the two ends. CDR1 and CDR2 from the germline V gene are SNHLY and FYNNEI.

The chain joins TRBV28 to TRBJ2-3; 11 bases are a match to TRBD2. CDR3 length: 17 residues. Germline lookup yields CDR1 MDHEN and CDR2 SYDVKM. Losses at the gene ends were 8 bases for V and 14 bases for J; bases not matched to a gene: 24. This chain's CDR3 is CASCRPGLAEGHRYAYF. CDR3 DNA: TGTGCCAGCTGCCGTCCGGGACTAGCGGAGGGGCACAGATACGCGTATTTT.

CDR3 loop: CASSFGGNNEQYF. The CDR3 bases are TGTGCCAGCAGCTTTGGGGGGAACAATGAGCAGTACTTC. This rearrangement joins TRBV7-3 to TRBJ2-7; D is possibly TRBD2 (6 bases). The V end was cut by 3 bases, the J end by 7 bases, with 13 bases between. Germline values: CDR1 SGHTA, CDR2 FQGTGA. This CDR3 spans 13 amino acids. Complete variable domain (other parts from reference TRBV7-3 and TRBJ2-7): GAGVSQTPSNKVTEKGKYVELRCDPISGHTALYWYRQSLGQGPEFLIYFQGTGAADDSGLPNDRFFAVRPEGSVSTLKIQRTERGDSAVYLCASSFGGNNEQYFGPGTRLTVT.

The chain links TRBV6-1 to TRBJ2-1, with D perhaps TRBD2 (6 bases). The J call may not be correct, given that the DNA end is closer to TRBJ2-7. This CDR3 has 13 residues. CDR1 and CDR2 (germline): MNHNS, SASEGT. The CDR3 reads CASSGRAYNEQYF. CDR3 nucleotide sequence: TGTGCCAGCAGCGGGAGAGCCTACAATGAGCAGTACTTC.